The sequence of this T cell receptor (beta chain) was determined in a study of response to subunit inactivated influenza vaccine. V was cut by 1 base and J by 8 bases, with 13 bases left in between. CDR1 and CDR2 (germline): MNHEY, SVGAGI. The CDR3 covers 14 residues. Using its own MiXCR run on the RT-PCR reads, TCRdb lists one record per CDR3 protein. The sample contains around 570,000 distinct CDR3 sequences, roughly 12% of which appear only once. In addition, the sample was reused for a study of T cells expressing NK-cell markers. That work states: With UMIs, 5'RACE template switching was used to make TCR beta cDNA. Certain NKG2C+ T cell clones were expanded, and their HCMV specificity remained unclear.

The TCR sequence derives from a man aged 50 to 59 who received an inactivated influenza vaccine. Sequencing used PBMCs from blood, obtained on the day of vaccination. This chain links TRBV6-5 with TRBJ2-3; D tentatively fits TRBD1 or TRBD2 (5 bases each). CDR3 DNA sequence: TGTGCCAGCAGTTACTACCGGGGCGCGGGTACGCAGTATTTT. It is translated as CASSYYRGAGTQYF.